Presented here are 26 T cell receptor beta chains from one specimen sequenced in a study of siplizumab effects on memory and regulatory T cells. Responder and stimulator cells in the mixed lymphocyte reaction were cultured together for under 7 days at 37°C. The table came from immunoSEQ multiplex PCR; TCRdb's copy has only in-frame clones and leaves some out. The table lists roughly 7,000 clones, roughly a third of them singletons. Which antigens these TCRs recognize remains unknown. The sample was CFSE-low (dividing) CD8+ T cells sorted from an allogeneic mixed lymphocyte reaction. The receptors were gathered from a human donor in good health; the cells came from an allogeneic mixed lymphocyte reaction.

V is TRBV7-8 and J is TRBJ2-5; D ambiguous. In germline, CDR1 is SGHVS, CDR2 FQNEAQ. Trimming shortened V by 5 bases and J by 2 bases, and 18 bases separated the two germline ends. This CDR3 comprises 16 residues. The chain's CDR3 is CASSAIPSFVQETQYF. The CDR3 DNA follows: TGTGCCAGCAGCGCGATTCCTAGTTTCGTTCAAGAGACCCAGTACTTC.

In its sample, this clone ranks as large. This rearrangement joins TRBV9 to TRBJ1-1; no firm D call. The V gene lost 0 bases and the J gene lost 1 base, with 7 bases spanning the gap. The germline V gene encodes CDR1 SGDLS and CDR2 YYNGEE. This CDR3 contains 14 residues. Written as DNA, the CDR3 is TGTGCCAGCAGCGTAGGAGATTCGAACACTGAAGCTTTCTTT. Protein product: CASSVGDSNTEAFF.

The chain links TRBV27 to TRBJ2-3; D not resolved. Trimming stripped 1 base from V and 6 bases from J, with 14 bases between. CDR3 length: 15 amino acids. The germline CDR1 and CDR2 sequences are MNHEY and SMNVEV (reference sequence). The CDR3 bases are TGTGCCAGCAGTTTATACCCTACGACATTCGATACGCAGTATTTT. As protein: CASSLYPTTFDTQYF.

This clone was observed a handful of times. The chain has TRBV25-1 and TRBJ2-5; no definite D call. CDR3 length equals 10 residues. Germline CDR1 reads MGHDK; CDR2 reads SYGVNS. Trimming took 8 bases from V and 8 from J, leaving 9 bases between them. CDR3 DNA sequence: TGTGCCAGCGAAGGCCCCACCCAGTACTTC. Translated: CASEGPTQYF.

This chain's CDR3 is CASSSTDNQPQHF. The CDR3 nucleotides are TGTGCCAGCAGTTCCACAGATAATCAGCCCCAGCATTTT. The rearrangement links TRBV6-6 to TRBJ1-5; no firm D call. Germline CDR1 MNHNY, CDR2 SVGAGI (reference sequence). This CDR3 comprises 13 residues. V lost 4 bases, J lost 4 bases, and 8 bases lay in between.

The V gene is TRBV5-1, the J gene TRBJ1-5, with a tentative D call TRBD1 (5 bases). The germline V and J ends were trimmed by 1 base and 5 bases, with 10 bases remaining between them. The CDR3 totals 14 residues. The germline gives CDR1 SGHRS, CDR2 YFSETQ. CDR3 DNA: TGCGCCAGCAGCTTGACAGGAGGGGATCAGCCCCAGCATTTT. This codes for CASSLTGGDQPQHF.

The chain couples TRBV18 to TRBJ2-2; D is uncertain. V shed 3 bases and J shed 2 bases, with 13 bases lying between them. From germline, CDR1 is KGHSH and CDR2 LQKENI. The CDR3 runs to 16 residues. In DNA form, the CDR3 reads TGTGCCAGCTCACCCGGATTGGTTGGAAACACCGGGGAGCTGTTTTTT. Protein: CASSPGLVGNTGELFF.

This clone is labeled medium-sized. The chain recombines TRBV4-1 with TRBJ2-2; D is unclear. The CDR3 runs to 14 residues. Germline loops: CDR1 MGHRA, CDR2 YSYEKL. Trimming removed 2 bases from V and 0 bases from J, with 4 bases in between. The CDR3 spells CASSQTSNTGELFF. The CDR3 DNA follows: TGCGCCAGCAGCCAAACCTCGAACACCGGGGAGCTGTTTTTT.

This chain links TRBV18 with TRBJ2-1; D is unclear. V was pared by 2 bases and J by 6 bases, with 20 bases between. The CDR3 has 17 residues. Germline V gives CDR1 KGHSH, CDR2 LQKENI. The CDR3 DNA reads TGTGCCAGCTCACCAGGGGTTGGTAGGCGTTTCTCCAATGAGCAGTTCTTC. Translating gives CASSPGVGRRFSNEQFF.

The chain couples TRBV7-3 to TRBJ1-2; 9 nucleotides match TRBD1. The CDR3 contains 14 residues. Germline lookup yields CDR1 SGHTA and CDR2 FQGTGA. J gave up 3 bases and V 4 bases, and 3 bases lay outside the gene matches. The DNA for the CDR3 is TGTGCCAGCAGCTCAACAGGGGGCCACTATGGCTACACCTTC. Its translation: CASSSTGGHYGYTF.

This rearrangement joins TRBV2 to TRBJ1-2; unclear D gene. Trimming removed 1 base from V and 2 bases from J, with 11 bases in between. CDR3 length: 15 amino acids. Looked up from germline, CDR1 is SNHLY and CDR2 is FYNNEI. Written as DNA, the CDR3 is TGTGCCAGCAGTGAAGGCCCTTACGAGAACTATGGCTACACCTTC. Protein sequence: CASSEGPYENYGYTF.

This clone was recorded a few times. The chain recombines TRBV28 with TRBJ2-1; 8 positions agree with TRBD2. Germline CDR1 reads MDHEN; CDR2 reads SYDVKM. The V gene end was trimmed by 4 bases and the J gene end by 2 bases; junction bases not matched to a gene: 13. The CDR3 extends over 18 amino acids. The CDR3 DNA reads TGTGCCAGCAGTTCCCGGGGGGGGACTAGGGGTACCTACAATGAGCAGTTCTTC. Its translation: CASSSRGGTRGTYNEQFF.

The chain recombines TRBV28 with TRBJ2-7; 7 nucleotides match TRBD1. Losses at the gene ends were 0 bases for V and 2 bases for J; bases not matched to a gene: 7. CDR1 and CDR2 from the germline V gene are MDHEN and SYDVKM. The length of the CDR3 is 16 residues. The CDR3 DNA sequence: TGTGCCAGCAGTTTATGGAGGGACAGTATAACCTACGAGCAGTACTTC. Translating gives CASSLWRDSITYEQYF.

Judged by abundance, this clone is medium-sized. CDR3 in DNA: TGTGCCAGCAGTGCAGGGACAGTACCGAATCAGCCCCAGCATTTT. This encodes CASSAGTVPNQPQHF. V is TRBV6-6 and J is TRBJ1-5, with TRBD1 identical over 7 bases. In germline, CDR1 is MNHNY, CDR2 SVGAGI (reference sequence). Germline trimming cut 5 bases from V and 4 bases from J; bases unmatched to any gene: 8. This CDR3 has 15 residues.

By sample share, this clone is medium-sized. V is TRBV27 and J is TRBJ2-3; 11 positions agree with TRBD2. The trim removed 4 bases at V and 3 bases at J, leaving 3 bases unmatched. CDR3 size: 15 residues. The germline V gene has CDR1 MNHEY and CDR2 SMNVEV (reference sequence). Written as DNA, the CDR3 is TGTGCCAGCAGTTCCGGGACTAGCGGAACAGATACGCAGTATTTT. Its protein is CASSSGTSGTDTQYF.

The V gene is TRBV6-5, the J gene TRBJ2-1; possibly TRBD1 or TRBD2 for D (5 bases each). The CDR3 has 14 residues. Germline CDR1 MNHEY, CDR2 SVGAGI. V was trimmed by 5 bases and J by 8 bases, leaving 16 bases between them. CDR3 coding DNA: TGTGCCAGCAGTAACCCGGGACGATACGATGAGCAGTTCTTC. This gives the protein CASSNPGRYDEQFF.

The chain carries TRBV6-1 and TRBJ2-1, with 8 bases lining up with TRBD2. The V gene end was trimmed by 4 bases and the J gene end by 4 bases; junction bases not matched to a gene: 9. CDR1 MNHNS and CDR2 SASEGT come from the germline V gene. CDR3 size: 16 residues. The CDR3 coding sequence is TGTGCCAGCAGTGCAGAACTAGCGGAACTTTACAATGAGCAGTTCTTC. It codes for CASSAELAELYNEQFF.

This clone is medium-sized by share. The CDR3 region has the DNA TGCGCCAGCAGTGAGACCGGGGCCGGCTACACCTTC. Its protein is CASSETGAGYTF. The chain links TRBV10-2 to TRBJ1-2; D perhaps matches TRBD1 (5 bases). The CDR3 has 12 residues. Germline CDR1 WSHSY, CDR2 SAAADI. Trimming left V 2 bases short and J 8 bases short, with 9 bases between.

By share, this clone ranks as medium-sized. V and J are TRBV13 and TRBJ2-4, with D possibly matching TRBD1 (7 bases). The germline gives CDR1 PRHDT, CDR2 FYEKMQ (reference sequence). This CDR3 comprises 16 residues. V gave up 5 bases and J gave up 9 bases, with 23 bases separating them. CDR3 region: CASSKTRTTRDSIQYF. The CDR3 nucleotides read TGTGCCAGCAGCAAAACTCGGACTACGAGGGACAGCATTCAGTACTTC.

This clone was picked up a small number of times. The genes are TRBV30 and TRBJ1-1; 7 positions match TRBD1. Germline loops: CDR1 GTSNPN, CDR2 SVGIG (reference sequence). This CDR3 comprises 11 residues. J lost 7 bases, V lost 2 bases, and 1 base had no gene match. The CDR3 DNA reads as TGTGCCTGGAGTACAGGGGTTGAAGCTTTCTTT. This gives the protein CAWSTGVEAFF. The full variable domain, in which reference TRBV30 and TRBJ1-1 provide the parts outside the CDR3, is SQTIHQWPATLVQPVGSPLSLECTVEGTSNPNLYWYRQAAGRGLQLLFYSVGIGQISSEVPQNLSASRPQDRQFILSSKKLLLSDSGFYLCAWSTGVEAFFGQGTRLTVV.

The CDR3: CASSQEAFLGETQYF. The CDR3 DNA is TGTGCCAGCAGCCAAGAGGCCTTCCTAGGAGAGACCCAGTACTTC. The V call is TRBV4-2, the J call TRBJ2-5; the D is unclear. With 0 bases removed from V and 4 bases from J, the gap between germline ends came to 12 bases. The CDR3 is made up of 15 amino acids. CDR1 and CDR2 (germline): LGHNA, YNFKEQ.

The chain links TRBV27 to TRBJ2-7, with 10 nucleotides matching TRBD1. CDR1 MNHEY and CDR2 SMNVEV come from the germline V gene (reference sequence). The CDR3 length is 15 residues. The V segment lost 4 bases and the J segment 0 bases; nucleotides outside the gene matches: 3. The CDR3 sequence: CASSSRQGASYEQYF. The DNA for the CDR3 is TGTGCCAGCAGTTCGCGACAGGGGGCCTCCTACGAGCAGTACTTC.

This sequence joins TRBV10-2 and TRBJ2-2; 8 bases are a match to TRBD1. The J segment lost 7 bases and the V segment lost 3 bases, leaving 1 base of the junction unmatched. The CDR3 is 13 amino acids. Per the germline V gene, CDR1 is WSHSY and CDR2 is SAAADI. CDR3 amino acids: CASSDTGGGELFF. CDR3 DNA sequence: TGCGCCAGCAGTGATACAGGGGGCGGGGAGCTGTTTTTT.

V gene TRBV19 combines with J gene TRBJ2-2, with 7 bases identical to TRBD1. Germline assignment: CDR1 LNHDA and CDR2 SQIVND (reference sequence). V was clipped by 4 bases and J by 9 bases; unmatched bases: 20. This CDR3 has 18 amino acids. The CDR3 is CASSTLGQRPNQHRELFF. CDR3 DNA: TGTGCCAGTAGTACCTTGGGACAGAGACCCAACCAACACCGGGAGCTGTTTTTT.

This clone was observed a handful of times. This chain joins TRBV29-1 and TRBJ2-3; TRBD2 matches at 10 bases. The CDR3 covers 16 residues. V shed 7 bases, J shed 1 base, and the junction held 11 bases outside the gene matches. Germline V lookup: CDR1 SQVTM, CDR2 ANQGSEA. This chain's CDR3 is CSACSFLAGGTDTQYF. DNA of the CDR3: TGCAGCGCCTGCTCATTCCTAGCGGGAGGCACAGATACGCAGTATTTT.

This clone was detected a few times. DNA for the CDR3: TGTGCCAGCAGTTTAAGCCTCAATGAGCAGTTCTTC. Translated, it gives CASSLSLNEQFF. The chain has TRBV27 and TRBJ2-1; D remains ambiguous. Deletions cut 2 bases from V and 6 bases from J, with 5 bases between. CDR1 and CDR2 from the germline V gene are MNHEY and SMNVEV (reference sequence). The CDR3 extends over 12 amino acids.